One sample yielded the 18 T cell receptor beta chains listed below, sequenced in a study of T cell responses to AZD1222 COVID-19 vaccine. Sequencing was performed with immunoSEQ multiplex PCR; in TCRdb, only in-frame clones are kept and a portion is missing. The profile shows about 110,000 clones, 92% of them singletons. The specimen comprised peripheral blood, sampled 28 days after the second AZD1222 dose. The source is an adult who received the AZD1222 COVID-19 vaccine.

The V call is TRBV6-1, the J call TRBJ2-7; either TRBD1 or TRBD2 may fit D (7 bases each). This CDR3 has 14 residues. Trimming removed 2 bases from V and 10 bases from J, with 18 bases in between. CDR1 MNHNS and CDR2 SASEGT come from the germline V gene. This CDR3 is CASSETPRGDRQYF. CDR3 nucleotide sequence: TGTGCCAGCAGTGAAACCCCCCGGGGGGACAGACAGTACTTC.

The genes are TRBV15 and TRBJ1-2; unclear D gene. This CDR3 has 14 amino acids. Germline values: CDR1 LNHNV, CDR2 YYDKDF (reference sequence). V lost 3 bases, J lost 8 bases, and 16 bases lay in between. The CDR3 protein is CATSSREVGRGYTF. The CDR3 nucleotides read TGTGCCACCAGCAGCCGAGAAGTAGGAAGAGGCTACACCTTC.

The chain couples TRBV5-1 to TRBJ1-4, with a tentative D call TRBD1 (6 bases). Trimming cost V 4 bases and J 4 bases, with 20 bases left between them. Germline V CDR1 and CDR2: SGHRS, YFSETQ. The CDR3 sequence is 17 residues long. The DNA for the CDR3 is TGCGCCAGCAGCCGCGGAAGAGGAAGGGACAATAATGAAAAACTGTTTTTT. Its translation: CASSRGRGRDNNEKLFF. Full variable domain (rest looked up from reference TRBV5-1 and TRBJ1-4): KAGVTQTPRYLIKTRGQQVTLSCSPISGHRSVSWYQQTPGQGLQFLFEYFSETQRNKGNFPGRFSGRQFSNSRSEMNVSTLELGDSALYLCASSRGRGRDNNEKLFFGSGTQLSVL.

The rearrangement links TRBV7-6 to TRBJ2-3; D assignment may be TRBD1 or TRBD2 (6 bases each). The CDR3 runs 12 residues. Germline values: CDR1 SGHVS, CDR2 FNYEAQ. Trimming took 3 bases from V and 9 from J, leaving 10 bases between them. The CDR3 DNA reads as TGTGCCAGCAGCTTGGGGGCGGGGACGCAGTATTTT. Its protein is CASSLGAGTQYF.

J is TRBJ2-2 and V is TRBV19; D is uncertain. There are 15 residues in the CDR3. With 0 bases removed from V and 0 bases from J, the gap between germline ends came to 5 bases. Germline V lookup: CDR1 LNHDA, CDR2 SQIVND (reference sequence). CDR3 nucleotides: TGTGCCAGTAGTATAGACAACGCGAACACCGGGGAGCTGTTTTTT. It codes for CASSIDNANTGELFF.

This clone has a single count. V gene TRBV27 combines with J gene TRBJ1-2; possible D gene TRBD1, 5 bases. Germline lookup yields CDR1 MNHEY and CDR2 SMNVEV (reference sequence). The CDR3 loop spans 15 amino acids. V gave up 2 bases and J gave up 2 bases, with 12 bases separating them. The CDR3 region is CASSLARGGNYGYTF. The DNA for the CDR3 is TGTGCCAGCAGTTTAGCGAGGGGAGGGAACTATGGCTACACCTTC.

The chain is built from TRBV28 and TRBJ2-7, with D maybe TRBD2 (5 bases). CDR1 is MDHEN and CDR2 is SYDVKM in the germline V gene. This CDR3 is 13 amino acids long. V dropped 3 bases and J dropped 3 bases, with 9 bases sitting between them. As DNA, the CDR3 is TGTGCCAGCAGTTTGCCAGGAGGCTACGAGCAGTACTTC. Amino acids: CASSLPGGYEQYF.

This chain joins TRBV5-5 and TRBJ2-5; either TRBD1 or TRBD2 may fit D (5 bases each). The germline V gene encodes CDR1 SGHKS and CDR2 YYEKEE (reference sequence). The CDR3 is 12 amino acids. The V and J ends lost 9 bases and 3 bases respectively, with 12 bases between them. CDR3 in DNA: TGTGCCACCGGGGCCCCGAAAGAGACCCAGTACTTC. It translates to CATGAPKETQYF.

This chain links TRBV30 with TRBJ2-7, with D hard to call. The CDR3 covers 11 residues. V was pared by 1 base and J by 3 bases, with 4 bases between. Germline CDR1 and CDR2: GTSNPN and SVGIG (reference sequence). The CDR3 DNA is TGTGCCTGGAGTGCTAGCTACGAGCAGTACTTC. This translates into CAWSASYEQYF. Combining the CDR3 with reference TRBV30 and TRBJ2-7 gives the whole variable domain SQTIHQWPATLVQPVGSPLSLECTVEGTSNPNLYWYRQAAGRGLQLLFYSVGIGQISSEVPQNLSASRPQDRQFILSSKKLLLSDSGFYLCAWSASYEQYFGPGTRLTVT.

The CDR3, as DNA: TGTGCCACCACTAGCGGGCAAGCCTACGAGCAGTACTTC. Its translation is CATTSGQAYEQYF. The chain uses TRBV6-5 and TRBJ2-7, with 9 bases identical to TRBD2. V dropped 10 bases and J dropped 2; count of bases not matched to a gene: 6. CDR1 is MNHEY, CDR2 SVGAGI, per germline. The CDR3 is 13 amino acids.

The chain links TRBV20-1 to TRBJ2-7; 7 nucleotides agree with TRBD1. The CDR3 is made up of 13 amino acids. Germline trimming cut 3 bases from V and 2 bases from J; bases unmatched to any gene: 4. Germline lookup yields CDR1 DFQATT and CDR2 SNEGSKA (reference sequence). This CDR3 reads CSASDRAAYEQYF. CDR3 bases: TGCAGTGCTAGTGACAGGGCAGCCTACGAGCAGTACTTC.

CDR3 coding DNA: TGTGCCAGCAGTGACATGGCTGGAAACACCATATATTTT. It specifies CASSDMAGNTIYF. The rearrangement uses TRBV6-1 and TRBJ1-3; D ambiguous. V lost 3 bases to trimming and J lost 2 bases, with 5 bases between them. Germline loops: CDR1 MNHNS, CDR2 SASEGT. This CDR3 comprises 13 residues.

The genes are TRBV6-5 and TRBJ2-5; possibly TRBD2 for D (6 bases). This CDR3 comprises 15 residues. Germline CDR1 MNHEY, CDR2 SVGAGI. Trimming pared 6 bases from V and 5 bases from J, leaving 19 bases between. As DNA, the CDR3 is TGTGCCAGCAGACGGGAGAGTCGGCATTGGGAGACCCAGTACTTC. Protein product: CASRRESRHWETQYF.

V is TRBV19 and J is TRBJ1-4, with a possible D match to TRBD1 (5 bases). The germline CDR1 and CDR2 sequences are LNHDA and SQIVND (reference sequence). The CDR3 extends over 15 amino acids. V shed 4 bases and J shed 10 bases, with 19 bases lying between them. CDR3 residues: CASSRRGSPTGKLFF. CDR3 in DNA: TGTGCCAGTAGTAGGAGGGGATCGCCCACTGGAAAACTGTTTTTT.

The chain joins TRBV19 to TRBJ1-3; perhaps TRBD1 as D (5 bases). This CDR3 is 14 amino acids long. From germline, CDR1 is LNHDA and CDR2 SQIVND (reference sequence). The V and J ends lost 2 bases and 2 bases respectively, with 7 bases between them. The CDR3 DNA reads TGTGCCAGTAGTATAAGGGACCCTGGAAACACCATATATTTT. This translates into CASSIRDPGNTIYF.

The V call is TRBV6-1, the J call TRBJ2-7; 8 bases are shared with TRBD2. The V segment lost 3 bases and the J segment 3 bases; nucleotides outside the gene matches: 10. CDR3 size: 16 residues. The germline CDR1 and CDR2 sequences are MNHNS and SASEGT. In DNA, the CDR3 is TGTGCCAGCAGTGAGCAGGATAGCGGGACTATCTACGAGCAGTACTTC. Translating it yields CASSEQDSGTIYEQYF.

The J gene is TRBJ1-2, the V gene TRBV19; D unresolved. The CDR3 spans 14 residues. Per the germline V gene, CDR1 is LNHDA and CDR2 is SQIVND (reference sequence). Deletions cut 8 bases from V and 6 bases from J, with 19 bases between. CDR3 loop: CASRTYGDTDGYTF. The CDR3, as DNA: TGTGCCAGTCGCACGTACGGGGATACGGATGGCTACACCTTC. The full variable domain, in which reference TRBV19 and TRBJ1-2 provide the parts outside the CDR3, is DGGITQSPKYLFRKEGQNVTLSCEQNLNHDAMYWYRQDPGQGLRLIYYSQIVNDFQKGDIAEGYSVSREKKESFPLTVTSAQKNPTAFYLCASRTYGDTDGYTFGSGTRLTVV.

In nucleotides, the CDR3 is TGTGCCAGCAGCCAAGGGACCGGGACGGGTAATGAAAAACTGTTTTTT. It specifies CASSQGTGTGNEKLFF. The genes are TRBV3-1 (or the pseudogene TRBV3-2) and TRBJ1-4, with TRBD1 as a possible D gene (5 bases). Germline V CDR1 and CDR2: LGHDT, YNNKEL (reference sequence). The CDR3 consists of 16 residues. V was clipped by 1 base and J by 4 bases, with 13 bases between them.